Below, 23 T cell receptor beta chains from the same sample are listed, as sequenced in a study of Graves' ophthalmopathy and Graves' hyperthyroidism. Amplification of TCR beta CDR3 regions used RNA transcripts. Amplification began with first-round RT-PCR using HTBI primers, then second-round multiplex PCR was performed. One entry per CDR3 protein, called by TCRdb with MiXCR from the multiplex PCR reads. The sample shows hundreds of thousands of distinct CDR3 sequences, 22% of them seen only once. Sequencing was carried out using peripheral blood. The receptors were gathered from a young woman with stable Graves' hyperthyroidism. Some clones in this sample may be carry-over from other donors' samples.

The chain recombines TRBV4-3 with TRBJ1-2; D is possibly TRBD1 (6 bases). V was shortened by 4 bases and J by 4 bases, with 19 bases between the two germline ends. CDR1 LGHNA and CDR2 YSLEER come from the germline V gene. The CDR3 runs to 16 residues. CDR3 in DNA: TGCGCCAGCAGCCGCAGGATACTACAGGGCTCCTATGGCTACACCTTC. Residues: CASSRRILQGSYGYTF.

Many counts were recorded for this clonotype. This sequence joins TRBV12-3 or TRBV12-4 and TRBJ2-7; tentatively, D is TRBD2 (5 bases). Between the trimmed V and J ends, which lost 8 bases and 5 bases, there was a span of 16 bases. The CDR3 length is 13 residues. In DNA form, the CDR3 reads TGTGCCAGCCAGACCGGGGATACCGACGAGCAGTACTTC. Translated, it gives CASQTGDTDEQYF.

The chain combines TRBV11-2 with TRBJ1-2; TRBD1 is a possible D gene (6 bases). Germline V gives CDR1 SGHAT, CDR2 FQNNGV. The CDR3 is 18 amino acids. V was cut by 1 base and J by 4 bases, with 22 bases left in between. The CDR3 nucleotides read TGTGCCAGCAGCTTAGGAACAACCTGGACAGAGGGCGTCTATGGCTACACCTTC. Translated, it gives CASSLGTTWTEGVYGYTF.

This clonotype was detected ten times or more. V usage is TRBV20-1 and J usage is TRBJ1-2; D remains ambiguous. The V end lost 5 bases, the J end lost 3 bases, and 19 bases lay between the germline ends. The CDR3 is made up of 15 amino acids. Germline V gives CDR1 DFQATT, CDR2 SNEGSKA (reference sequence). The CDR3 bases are TGCAGTGCTTCCCTGGGCAGTTCGGGTCACTATGGCTACACCTTC. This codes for CSASLGSSGHYGYTF.

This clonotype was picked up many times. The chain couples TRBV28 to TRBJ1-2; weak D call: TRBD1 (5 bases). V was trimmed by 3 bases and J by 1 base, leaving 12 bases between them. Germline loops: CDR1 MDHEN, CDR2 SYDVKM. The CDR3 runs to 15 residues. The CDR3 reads CASSFWGDGNYGYTF. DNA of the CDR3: TGTGCCAGCAGTTTCTGGGGGGACGGTAACTATGGCTACACCTTC.

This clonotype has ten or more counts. DNA of the CDR3: TGTGCCAGCAGTTCCTCCGGGAACTCTGGGGCCAACGTCCTGACTTTC. Encoded protein: CASSSSGNSGANVLTF. The chain carries TRBV6-5 and TRBJ2-6, with D maybe TRBD2 (5 bases). The V and J ends lost 4 bases and 0 bases respectively, with 10 bases between them. Per germline, CDR1 MNHEY and CDR2 SVGAGI. This CDR3 contains 16 residues.

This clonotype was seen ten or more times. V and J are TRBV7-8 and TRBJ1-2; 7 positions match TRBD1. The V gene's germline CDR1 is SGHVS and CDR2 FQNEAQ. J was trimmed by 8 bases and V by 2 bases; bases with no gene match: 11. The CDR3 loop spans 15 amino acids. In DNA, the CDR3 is TGTGCCAGCAGCTTAAATATAGGGGGCGCGAGGGGCTACACCTTC. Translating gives CASSLNIGGARGYTF.

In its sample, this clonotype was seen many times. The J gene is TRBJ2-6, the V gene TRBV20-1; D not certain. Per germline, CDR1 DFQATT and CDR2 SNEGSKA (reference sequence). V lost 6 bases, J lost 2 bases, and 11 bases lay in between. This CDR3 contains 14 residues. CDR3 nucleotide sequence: TGCAGTGCCCAAACTGGTCCTGGGGCCAACGTCCTGACTTTC. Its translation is CSAQTGPGANVLTF.

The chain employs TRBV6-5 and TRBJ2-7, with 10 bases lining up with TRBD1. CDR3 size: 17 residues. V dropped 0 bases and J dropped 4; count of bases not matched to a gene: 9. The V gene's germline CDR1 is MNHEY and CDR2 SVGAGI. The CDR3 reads CASSYSIGTGARYEQYF. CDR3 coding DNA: TGTGCCAGCAGTTACTCGATAGGGACAGGGGCAAGGTACGAGCAGTACTTC.

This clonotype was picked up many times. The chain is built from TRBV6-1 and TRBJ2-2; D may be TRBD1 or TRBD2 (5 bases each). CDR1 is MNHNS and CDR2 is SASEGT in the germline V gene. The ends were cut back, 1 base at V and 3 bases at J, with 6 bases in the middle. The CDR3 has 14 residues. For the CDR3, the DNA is TGTGCCAGCAGTGAAGGGGGGTACACCGGGGAGCTGTTTTTT. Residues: CASSEGGYTGELFF.

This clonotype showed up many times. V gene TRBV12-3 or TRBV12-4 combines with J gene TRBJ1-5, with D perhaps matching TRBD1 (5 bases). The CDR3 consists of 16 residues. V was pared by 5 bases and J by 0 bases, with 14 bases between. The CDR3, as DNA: TGTGCCAGCAGTCCTCGGGCAGGGAATAGCAATCAGCCCCAGCATTTT. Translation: CASSPRAGNSNQPQHF.

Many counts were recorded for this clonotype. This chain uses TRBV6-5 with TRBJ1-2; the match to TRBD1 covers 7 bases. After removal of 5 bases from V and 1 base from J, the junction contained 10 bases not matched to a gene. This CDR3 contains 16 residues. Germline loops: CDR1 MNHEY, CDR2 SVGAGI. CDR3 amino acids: CASSPDIQGYNYGYTF. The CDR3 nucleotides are TGTGCCAGCAGTCCGGACATACAGGGGTATAACTATGGCTACACCTTC.

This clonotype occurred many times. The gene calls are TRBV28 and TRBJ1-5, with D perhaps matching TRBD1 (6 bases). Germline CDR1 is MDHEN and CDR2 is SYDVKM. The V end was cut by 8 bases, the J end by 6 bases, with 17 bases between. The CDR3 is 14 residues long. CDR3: CASGAAGVGQPQHF. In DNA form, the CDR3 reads TGTGCCAGCGGGGCGGCAGGGGTAGGTCAGCCCCAGCATTTT.

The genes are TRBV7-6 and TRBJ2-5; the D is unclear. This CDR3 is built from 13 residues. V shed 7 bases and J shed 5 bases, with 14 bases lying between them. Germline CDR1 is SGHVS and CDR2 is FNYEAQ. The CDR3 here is CASTPPLVETQYF. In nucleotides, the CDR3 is TGTGCCAGCACCCCTCCATTGGTTGAGACCCAGTACTTC.

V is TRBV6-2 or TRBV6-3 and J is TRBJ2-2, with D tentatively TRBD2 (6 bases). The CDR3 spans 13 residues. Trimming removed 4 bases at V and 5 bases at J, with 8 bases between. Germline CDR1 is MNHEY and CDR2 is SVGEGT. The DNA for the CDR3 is TGTGCCAGCAGTTTCGCGGGGACCGGGGAGCTGTTTTTT. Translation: CASSFAGTGELFF.

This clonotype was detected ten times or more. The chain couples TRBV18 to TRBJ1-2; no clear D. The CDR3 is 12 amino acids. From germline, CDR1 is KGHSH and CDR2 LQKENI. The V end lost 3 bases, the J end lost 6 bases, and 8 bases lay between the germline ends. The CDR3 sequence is CASSPEKDGYTF. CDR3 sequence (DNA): TGTGCCAGCTCACCCGAGAAGGATGGCTACACCTTC. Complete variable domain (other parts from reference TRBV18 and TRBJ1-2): NAGVMQNPRHLVRRRGQEARLRCSPMKGHSHVYWYRQLPEEGLKFMVYLQKENIIDESGMPKERFSAEFPKEGPSILRIQQVVRGDSAAYFCASSPEKDGYTFGSGTRLTVV.

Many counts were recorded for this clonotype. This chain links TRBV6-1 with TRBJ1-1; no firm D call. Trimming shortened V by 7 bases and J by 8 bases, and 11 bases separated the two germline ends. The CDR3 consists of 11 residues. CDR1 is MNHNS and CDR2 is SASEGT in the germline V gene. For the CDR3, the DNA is TGTGCCAGCACCCAAGGTGGGGAAGCTTTCTTT. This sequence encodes CASTQGGEAFF.

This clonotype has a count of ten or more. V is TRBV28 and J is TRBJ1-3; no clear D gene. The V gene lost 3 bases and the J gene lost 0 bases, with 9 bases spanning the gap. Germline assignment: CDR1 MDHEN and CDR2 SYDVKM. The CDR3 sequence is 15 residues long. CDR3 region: CASSLVAVSGNTIYF. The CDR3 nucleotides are TGTGCCAGCAGTTTGGTGGCGGTCTCTGGAAACACCATATATTTT.

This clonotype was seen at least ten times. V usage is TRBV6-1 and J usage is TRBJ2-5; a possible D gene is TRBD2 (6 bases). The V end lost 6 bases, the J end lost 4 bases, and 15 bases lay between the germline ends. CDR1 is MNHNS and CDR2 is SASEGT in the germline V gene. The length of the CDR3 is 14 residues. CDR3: CASRERPGGETQYF. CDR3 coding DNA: TGTGCCAGCAGAGAGAGACCCGGGGGAGAGACCCAGTACTTC.

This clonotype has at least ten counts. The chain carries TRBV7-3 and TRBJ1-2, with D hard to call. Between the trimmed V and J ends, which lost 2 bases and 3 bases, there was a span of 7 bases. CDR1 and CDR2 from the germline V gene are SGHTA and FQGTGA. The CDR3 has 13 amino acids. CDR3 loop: CASSLSSDYGYTF. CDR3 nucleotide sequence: TGTGCCAGCAGCTTATCCTCAGACTATGGCTACACCTTC.

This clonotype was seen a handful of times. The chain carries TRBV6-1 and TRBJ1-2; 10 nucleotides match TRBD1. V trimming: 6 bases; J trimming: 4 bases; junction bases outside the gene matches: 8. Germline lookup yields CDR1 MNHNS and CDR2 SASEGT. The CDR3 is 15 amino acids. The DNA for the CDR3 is TGTGCCAGCAGGGCCGGGACAGGGGATGCCTATGGCTACACCTTC. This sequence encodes CASRAGTGDAYGYTF.

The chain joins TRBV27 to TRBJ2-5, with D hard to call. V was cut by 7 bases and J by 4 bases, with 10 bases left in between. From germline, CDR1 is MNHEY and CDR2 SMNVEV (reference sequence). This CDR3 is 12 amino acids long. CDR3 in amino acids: CASKPDGETQYF. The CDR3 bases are TGTGCCAGCAAACCCGATGGAGAGACCCAGTACTTC.

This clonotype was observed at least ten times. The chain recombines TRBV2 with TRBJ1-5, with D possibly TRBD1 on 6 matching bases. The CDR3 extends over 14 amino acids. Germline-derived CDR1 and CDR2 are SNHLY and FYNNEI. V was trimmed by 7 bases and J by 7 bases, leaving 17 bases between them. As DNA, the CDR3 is TGTGCCAGCACTCCCCAGGGGTCTACCCAGCCCCAGCATTTT. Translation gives CASTPQGSTQPQHF.